One sample yielded the 27 T cell receptor beta chains listed below, sequenced in a study of cytomegalovirus exposure and HLA in healthy donors. The PCR had 60 Vbeta and 13 Jbeta primers. TCRdb keeps only in-frame clones here, not all; method: immunoSEQ multiplex PCR. The table shows about 160,000 clones, with approximately 78% occurring only once. The material sequenced was PBMCs. The receptors stem from a woman in her 30s in good health and CMV-seropositive.

J is TRBJ2-1 and V is TRBV28; D unclear. This CDR3 comprises 14 residues. V was cut by 3 bases and J by 7 bases, with 13 bases left in between. Germline V gives CDR1 MDHEN, CDR2 SYDVKM. The CDR3 protein is CASSFPPGLNEQFF. DNA for the CDR3: TGTGCCAGCAGTTTCCCCCCGGGTTTGAATGAGCAGTTCTTC.

V usage is TRBV4-3 and J usage is TRBJ1-1, with 8 bases aligning to TRBD1. The CDR3 runs to 16 residues. The germline V gene encodes CDR1 LGHNA and CDR2 YSLEER. The junction had 8 bases not matched to a gene; V was cut back by 0 bases and J by 5 bases. The CDR3 is CASSQDASQGGTEAFF. Here the CDR3 DNA reads TGCGCCAGCAGCCAAGACGCGTCACAGGGGGGAACTGAAGCTTTCTTT.

The V gene is TRBV14, the J gene TRBJ2-7; TRBD2 might be the D (7 bases). This CDR3 contains 18 residues. V was cut by 3 bases and J by 3 bases, with 24 bases left in between. Looked up from germline, CDR1 is SGHDN and CDR2 is FVKESK. The CDR3 nucleotides read TGTGCCAGCAGCCACAGAGTGGGGGGGGGAGTAGGGGGCTACGAGCAGTACTTC. Its translation is CASSHRVGGGVGGYEQYF.

This sequence joins TRBV4-3 and TRBJ2-2; perhaps TRBD1 as D (5 bases). Germline V lookup: CDR1 LGHNA, CDR2 YSLEER. V lost 4 bases to trimming and J lost 5 bases, with 20 bases between them. CDR3 length: 17 residues. CDR3 DNA: TGCGCCAGCAGCCCCGTAGGGGCCCTTGGGTGGACCGGGGAGCTGTTTTTT. Amino acid sequence: CASSPVGALGWTGELFF.

This clone showed up just a few times. This chain connects TRBV4-1 to TRBJ2-1, with D perhaps TRBD1 (6 bases). The CDR3 has 14 amino acids. V lost 1 base and J lost 10, with 14 bases in between. CDR1 MGHRA and CDR2 YSYEKL come from the germline V gene. This CDR3 reads CASSQGAGVREQFF. The CDR3 bases are TGCGCCAGCAGCCAAGGGGCAGGGGTGCGCGAGCAGTTCTTC.

The chain's CDR3 is CASSVQGDAYNSPLHF. The CDR3 DNA follows: TGCGCCAGCAGCGTACAGGGGGACGCCTATAATTCACCCCTCCACTTT. The chain has TRBV5-1 and TRBJ1-6, with 8 bases identical to TRBD1. Germline CDR1 SGHRS, CDR2 YFSETQ. The CDR3 runs 16 residues. V was pared by 4 bases and J by 2 bases, with 5 bases of the junction left unmatched.

CDR3 loop: CAIRAPPYEQYF. For the CDR3, the DNA is TGTGCCATCAGGGCCCCACCCTACGAGCAGTACTTC. The chain recombines TRBV10-3 with TRBJ2-7, with no clear D. The germline CDR1 and CDR2 sequences are ENHRY and SYGVKD. The CDR3 is 12 residues long. Trimming removed 6 bases from V and 2 bases from J, with 8 bases in between.

V usage is TRBV5-5 and J usage is TRBJ2-7; 10 nucleotides align to TRBD1. The germline V gene encodes CDR1 SGHKS and CDR2 YYEKEE (reference sequence). V trimming: 5 bases; J trimming: 7 bases; junction bases outside the gene matches: 6. The CDR3 is 13 amino acids. The CDR3 region is CASRRQGASEQYF. CDR3 nucleotides: TGTGCCAGCAGACGACAGGGGGCTAGTGAGCAGTACTTC.

The chain employs TRBV2 and TRBJ1-6; D is unclear. V was clipped by 4 bases and J by 2 bases, with 15 bases between them. From germline, CDR1 is SNHLY and CDR2 FYNNEI. The CDR3 loop spans 17 amino acids. CDR3 protein: CASSVRASRAYNSPLHF. The DNA of the CDR3 is TGTGCCAGCAGTGTTAGGGCATCGAGGGCCTATAATTCACCCCTCCACTTT.

The rearrangement links TRBV15 to TRBJ2-3; 7 bases fit TRBD2. The CDR3 loop spans 15 amino acids. CDR1 is LNHNV, CDR2 YYDKDF, per germline (reference sequence). Losses at the gene ends were 5 bases for V and 3 bases for J; bases not matched to a gene: 8. The CDR3 DNA sequence: TGTGCCACCAGCTGGGGGGAGGGGTTGACAGATACGCAGTATTTT. This encodes CATSWGEGLTDTQYF.

The gene calls are TRBV6-1 and TRBJ1-1; the D gene is possibly TRBD1 (6 bases). The length of the CDR3 is 13 residues. V was trimmed by 11 bases and J by 3 bases, leaving 16 bases between them. CDR1 MNHNS and CDR2 SASEGT come from the germline V gene. The CDR3, as DNA: TGTGCCTCCGGGGACACCCGGGACACTGAAGCTTTCTTT. This encodes CASGDTRDTEAFF.

The chain is built from TRBV19 and TRBJ2-6; D gene unclear. Germline CDR1 reads LNHDA; CDR2 reads SQIVND (reference sequence). The germline V and J ends were trimmed by 3 bases and 4 bases, with 10 bases remaining between them. This CDR3 contains 15 residues. CDR3 sequence reads: CASSMPGVGANVLTF. DNA for the CDR3: TGTGCCAGTAGTATGCCAGGCGTAGGGGCCAACGTCCTGACTTTC. The variable domain in full, completed from reference TRBV19 and TRBJ2-6, reads DGGITQSPKYLFRKEGQNVTLSCEQNLNHDAMYWYRQDPGQGLRLIYYSQIVNDFQKGDIAEGYSVSREKKESFPLTVTSAQKNPTAFYLCASSMPGVGANVLTFGAGSRLTVL.

CDR3 loop: CASSYSWGDNTGELFF. For the CDR3, the DNA is TGTGCCAGCAGTTACTCGTGGGGGGATAACACCGGGGAGCTGTTTTTT. The chain is built from TRBV6-5 and TRBJ2-2, with D perhaps matching TRBD2 (6 bases). The V end was cut by 0 bases, the J end by 2 bases, with 10 bases between. The CDR3 extends over 16 amino acids. The germline gives CDR1 MNHEY, CDR2 SVGAGI.

As DNA, the CDR3 is TGCGCCAGCAGCTTGGCAAGCGGGGTCGGCAACGAGCAGTACTTC. Translated, it gives CASSLASGVGNEQYF. The chain is built from TRBV5-1 and TRBJ2-7; 7 bases line up with TRBD2. Germline V lookup: CDR1 SGHRS, CDR2 YFSETQ. The CDR3 contains 15 residues. Trimming removed 0 bases from V and 5 bases from J; junction bases left unmatched: 8.

CDR3 amino acids: CASSWKTSPTADEQFF. The CDR3 DNA sequence: TGTGCCAGCAGCTGGAAGACTAGCCCCACGGCCGATGAGCAGTTCTTC. The chain recombines TRBV5-4 with TRBJ2-1; 7 bases are shared with TRBD2. The CDR3 contains 16 residues. V was pared by 3 bases and J by 8 bases, with 14 bases of the junction left unmatched. Germline assignment: CDR1 SGHNT and CDR2 YYREEE (reference sequence).

This rearrangement joins TRBV4-3 to TRBJ2-1; 8 bases are shared with TRBD2. Germline CDR1 and CDR2: LGHNA and YSLEER. After removal of 4 bases from V and 0 bases from J, the junction contained 8 bases not matched to a gene. CDR3 length: 17 residues. For the CDR3, the DNA is TGCGCCAGCAGCCTTGGCGGGGGGCCAAGCTCCTACAATGAGCAGTTCTTC. This gives the protein CASSLGGGPSSYNEQFF.

V and J are TRBV5-1 and TRBJ1-2; D unclear. Trimming shortened V by 0 bases and J by 3 bases, and 9 bases separated the two germline ends. The CDR3 runs 14 residues. Germline CDR1 is SGHRS and CDR2 is YFSETQ. CDR3 in amino acids: CASSLGNTDYGYTF. The CDR3 DNA sequence: TGCGCCAGCAGCTTGGGAAATACAGACTATGGCTACACCTTC. The variable domain in full, with the rest retrieved from reference TRBV5-1 and TRBJ1-2, is KAGVTQTPRYLIKTRGQQVTLSCSPISGHRSVSWYQQTPGQGLQFLFEYFSETQRNKGNFPGRFSGRQFSNSRSEMNVSTLELGDSALYLCASSLGNTDYGYTFGSGTRLTVV.

This clone was counted between two and nine times. The V and J genes are TRBV7-9 and TRBJ1-4, with D maybe TRBD1 (5 bases). Per the germline V gene, CDR1 is SEHNR and CDR2 is FQNEAQ (reference sequence). Trimming stripped 3 bases from V and 7 bases from J, with 15 bases between. This CDR3 spans 15 amino acids. The CDR3 protein is CASSLMGGLGEKLFF. The DNA of the CDR3 is TGTGCCAGCAGCTTGATGGGGGGGTTGGGTGAAAAACTGTTTTTT.

The chain employs TRBV10-3 and TRBJ2-7, with 9 nucleotides matching TRBD1. V dropped 2 bases and J dropped 1; count of bases not matched to a gene: 6. There are 16 residues in the CDR3. The germline CDR1 and CDR2 sequences are ENHRY and SYGVKD. In nucleotides, the CDR3 is TGTGCCATCAGTGAGCCTGCCGGGACAGGGTCCTACGAGCAGTACTTC. It specifies CAISEPAGTGSYEQYF.

The V call is TRBV19, the J call TRBJ2-7; 8 nucleotides match TRBD1. CDR3 length equals 15 residues. Losses at the gene ends were 0 bases for V and 4 bases for J; bases not matched to a gene: 5. In germline, CDR1 is LNHDA, CDR2 SQIVND (reference sequence). CDR3: CASSIDRDRIYEQYF. CDR3 nucleotides: TGTGCCAGTAGTATAGACCGGGACAGGATATACGAGCAGTACTTC.

This chain links TRBV5-6 with TRBJ2-7; 7 bases map to TRBD1. Germline V gives CDR1 SGHDT, CDR2 YYEEEE. Trimming removed 0 bases from V and 6 bases from J; junction bases left unmatched: 6. The CDR3 loop spans 14 amino acids. For the CDR3, the DNA is TGTGCCAGCAGCTTGGAGGTAGGGGGCCGCGAGCAGTACTTC. This codes for CASSLEVGGREQYF.

The chain links TRBV23-1 to TRBJ2-7, with 7 bases identical to TRBD1. TRBV23-1 is an ORF for which the function is uncertain. The CDR3 extends over 14 amino acids. The V gene end was trimmed by 4 bases and the J gene end by 5 bases; junction bases not matched to a gene: 8. The CDR3 sequence: CASSLVGGSHEQYF. CDR3 coding DNA: TGCGCCAGCAGTCTGGTAGGGGGCAGTCACGAGCAGTACTTC.

CDR3 amino acids: CASSLGTSGYEQYF. Written as DNA, the CDR3 is TGTGCCAGCAGCTTGGGCACTAGCGGGTACGAGCAGTACTTC. The chain has TRBV5-6 and TRBJ2-7; the match to TRBD2 covers 9 bases. This CDR3 spans 14 amino acids. Germline loops: CDR1 SGHDT, CDR2 YYEEEE. Trimming took 0 bases from V and 4 from J; bases not matched to a gene: 2.

The chain is built from TRBV28 and TRBJ2-1; D call uncertain. V was trimmed by 8 bases and J by 5 bases, leaving 16 bases between them. CDR3 size: 14 residues. The germline V gene has CDR1 MDHEN and CDR2 SYDVKM. CDR3 in amino acids: CASLGVWKHNEQFF. CDR3 DNA: TGTGCCAGCCTTGGAGTATGGAAGCACAATGAGCAGTTCTTC.

The chain combines TRBV5-1 with TRBJ2-7; 11 nucleotides match TRBD1. Germline V gives CDR1 SGHRS, CDR2 YFSETQ. The CDR3 runs to 14 residues. Unmatched junction bases numbered 3, after V lost 4 bases and J lost 3 bases. CDR3 loop: CASSRGTGGYEQYF. The CDR3 coding sequence is TGCGCCAGCAGCCGCGGGACAGGGGGCTACGAGCAGTACTTC.

CDR3 amino acids: CASSTPQGNQPQHF. The CDR3 region has the DNA TGTGCCAGTAGTACCCCCCAGGGAAATCAGCCCCAGCATTTT. The chain carries TRBV19 and TRBJ1-5; possibly TRBD1 for D (5 bases). The CDR3 is 14 residues long. V was cut by 4 bases and J by 4 bases, with 11 bases left in between. Per the germline V gene, CDR1 is LNHDA and CDR2 is SQIVND (reference sequence).

The chain employs TRBV5-1 and TRBJ2-5; D perhaps matches TRBD1 (6 bases). TRBJ2-7 matches the DNA end more closely, so the J call is doubtful. The CDR3 loop spans 16 amino acids. CDR1 SGHRS and CDR2 YFSETQ come from the germline V gene. CDR3 protein: CASSLDGGWDIYEQYF. CDR3 bases: TGCGCCAGCAGCTTGGATGGGGGATGGGACATTTACGAGCAGTACTTC.